Shown below are 24 T cell receptor beta chains from a single sample sequenced in a study of shared clonotypes between healthy human individuals. The naive CD8 subset, CD45RO-negative cells positively selected for CCR7, excluded terminally differentiated effector memory CD45RA+ cells. Measured with immunoSEQ multiplex PCR; TCRdb has only the in-frame clones, and not every one. The sample holds millions of clones, less than 95% seen once. Material: naive CD8+ T cells sorted from blood. The receptors were gathered from a man between 18 and 29 years old in good health.

The V and J genes are TRBV11-2 and TRBJ2-7; TRBD1 matches 7 bases. Germline V gives CDR1 SGHAT, CDR2 FQNNGV. J gave up 5 bases and V 4 bases, and 2 bases lay outside the gene matches. The CDR3 sequence is 12 residues long. The CDR3 region has the DNA TGTGCCAGCAGCTGGGACAGTGACGAGCAGTACTTC. It specifies CASSWDSDEQYF.

The V gene is TRBV29-1, the J gene TRBJ2-5; 7 nucleotides align to TRBD1. The CDR3 loop spans 20 amino acids. The junction had 25 bases not matched to a gene; V was cut back by 3 bases and J by 3 bases. Looked up from germline, CDR1 is SQVTM and CDR2 is ANQGSEA. CDR3 coding DNA: TGCAGCGTTGATAAAACAGGGGTAATAAGAGACGCCCGGAGAAAAGAGACCCAGTACTTC. Protein: CSVDKTGVIRDARRKETQYF.

On this clone: The sample contains more than one DNA sequence encoding this CDR3. The CDR3 coding sequence is TGTGCCAGCAGCCCCCCCCCGACCGGGGAGCTGTTTTTT. Its translation: CASSPPPTGELFF. This chain joins TRBV7-9 and TRBJ2-2, with D hard to call. The CDR3 totals 13 residues. CDR1 and CDR2 (germline): SEHNR, FQNEAQ (reference sequence). Trimming took 5 bases from V and 5 from J, leaving 9 bases between them.

This clone has just one count. The chain combines TRBV23-1 with TRBJ2-2; D call uncertain. TRBV23-1 carries the ORF label, with uncertain function. Trimming left V 0 bases short and J 2 bases short, with 13 bases between. This CDR3 spans 17 amino acids. The DNA for the CDR3 is TGCGCCAGCAGTCAATCGGGTAGGGCAGTTAACACCGGGGAGCTGTTTTTT. Its translation is CASSQSGRAVNTGELFF.

The chain recombines TRBV18 with TRBJ2-6, with TRBD2 as a possible D gene (5 bases). This CDR3 spans 14 amino acids. Trimming removed 5 bases at V and 1 base at J, with 6 bases between. Germline V gene sequence: CDR1 KGHSH, CDR2 LQKENI. The CDR3 loop is CASSGESGANVLTF. The DNA for the CDR3 is TGTGCCAGCTCAGGGGAGTCTGGGGCCAACGTCCTGACTTTC.

As to this clone: The sample has other DNA sequences that encode this CDR3 too. This sequence joins TRBV9 and TRBJ1-2, with D perhaps matching TRBD1 (5 bases). V lost 0 bases to trimming and J lost 3 bases, with 6 bases between them. The V gene's germline CDR1 is SGDLS and CDR2 YYNGEE. The CDR3 extends over 13 amino acids. CDR3 coding DNA: TGTGCCAGCAGCGTAGGAGGGGACTATGGCTACACCTTC. Protein sequence: CASSVGGDYGYTF.

On this clone: A much larger clone is a single base away; this may be a read error. The V call is TRBV7-9, the J call TRBJ1-5; D is undetermined. This CDR3 is 12 amino acids long. Trimming took off 2 bases at V and 5 bases at J, with 4 bases between the two ends. The V gene's germline CDR1 is SEHNR and CDR2 FQNEAQ (reference sequence). The CDR3 bases are TGTGCCAGCAGCTTACGGGATCAGCCCCAGCATTTT. Translated, it gives CASSLRDQPQHF.

This clone appeared a single time. Different DNA sequences within this sample yield the same CDR3. The chain has TRBV27 and TRBJ2-1; TRBD1 matches at 7 bases. Germline V gene data show CDR1 as MNHEY and CDR2 as SMNVEV (reference sequence). The junction had 1 base not matched to a gene; V was cut back by 3 bases and J by 5 bases. The CDR3 has 13 residues. The CDR3, as DNA: TGTGCCAGCAGTTTGGGACAGAACAATGAGCAGTTCTTC. Its translation is CASSLGQNNEQFF.

The chain couples TRBV9 to TRBJ2-2; D is possibly TRBD1 (6 bases). The germline V gene encodes CDR1 SGDLS and CDR2 YYNGEE. Trimming shortened V by 4 bases and J by 5 bases, and 21 bases separated the two germline ends. The CDR3 runs 17 residues. In nucleotides, the CDR3 is TGTGCCAGCAGCCCTAACCCACTAAGTCAGGGGACCGGGGAGCTGTTTTTT. Translated: CASSPNPLSQGTGELFF.

This chain joins TRBV11-3 and TRBJ2-5; D ambiguous. Germline V lookup: CDR1 SGHNT, CDR2 YENEEA. The CDR3 has 13 amino acids. Trimming stripped 3 bases from V and 7 bases from J, with 12 bases between. This chain's CDR3 is CASSFALSGTQYF. In nucleotides, the CDR3 is TGTGCCAGCAGCTTTGCCCTCTCGGGGACCCAGTACTTC. Looking up the rest from reference TRBV11-3 and TRBJ2-5 gives the full variable domain: EAGVVQSPRYKIIEKKQPVAFWCNPISGHNTLYWYLQNLGQGPELLIRYENEEAVDDSQLPKDRFSAERLKGVDSTLKIQPAELGDSAVYLCASSFALSGTQYFGPGTRLLVL.

The chain combines TRBV5-6 with TRBJ2-3; D not resolved. Germline V CDR1 and CDR2: SGHDT, YYEEEE. The CDR3 has 17 amino acids. The V and J ends lost 0 bases and 2 bases respectively, with 16 bases between them. The CDR3 DNA reads TGTGCCAGCAGCTTGGGCCTGGGAACGGTCCACACAGATACGCAGTATTTT. Amino acid sequence: CASSLGLGTVHTDTQYF.

The chain carries TRBV4-1 and TRBJ1-6; the D gene is possibly TRBD1 (5 bases). CDR1 and CDR2 (germline): MGHRA, YSYEKL. The CDR3 contains 15 residues. Trimming took 1 base from V and 14 from J, leaving 18 bases between them. CDR3 coding DNA: TGCGCCAGCAGCCAAGGGTGGGGCAGGGATGCGGCCCTCCACTTT. Translating gives CASSQGWGRDAALHF.

Of note for this clone: The same CDR3 arises from other DNA sequences in this sample as well. V usage is TRBV27 and J usage is TRBJ1-1; 8 bases align to TRBD1. This CDR3 has 14 amino acids. With V trimmed by 2 bases and J by 1 base, 0 bases remained unmatched. Germline CDR1 MNHEY, CDR2 SMNVEV (reference sequence). The CDR3 loop is CASSLDRGNTEAFF. The CDR3 DNA follows: TGTGCCAGCAGTTTAGACAGGGGGAACACTGAAGCTTTCTTT.

The V and J genes are TRBV6-5 and TRBJ2-3; TRBD2 aligns across 7 bases. The CDR3 is made up of 14 amino acids. The V and J ends lost 6 bases and 13 bases, in that order; junction bases with no gene match: 16. Germline assignment: CDR1 MNHEY and CDR2 SVGAGI. CDR3 region: CASSPTGGGLYEYF. CDR3 sequence (DNA): TGTGCCAGCAGCCCCACTGGCGGGGGACTATATGAGTATTTT.

With respect to this clone: Just one base apart from a much larger clone, this may be a read error. Other DNA sequences in this specimen translate into the identical CDR3. The chain recombines TRBV11-2 with TRBJ2-7, with TRBD1 as a possible D gene (6 bases). This CDR3 comprises 13 residues. The V end lost 3 bases, the J end lost 0 bases, and 6 bases lay between the germline ends. Germline V lookup: CDR1 SGHAT, CDR2 FQNNGV. The CDR3 DNA follows: TGTGCCAGCAGCTTGGACAGCTCCTACGAGCAGTACTTC. Encoded protein: CASSLDSSYEQYF.

This clone was recorded only once. V usage is TRBV9 and J usage is TRBJ2-3, with 7 bases matching TRBD2. Germline trimming cut 3 bases from V and 5 bases from J; bases unmatched to any gene: 6. The germline gives CDR1 SGDLS, CDR2 YYNGEE. CDR3 length: 14 residues. The CDR3 bases are TGTGCCAGCAGCGAGAGCGGGATAGGAGATACGCAGTATTTT. Residues: CASSESGIGDTQYF.

The chain recombines TRBV9 with TRBJ1-2; TRBD1 aligns across 7 bases. The CDR3 sequence is 14 residues long. Germline trimming cut 3 bases from V and 1 base from J; bases unmatched to any gene: 3. Germline CDR1 reads SGDLS; CDR2 reads YYNGEE. The CDR3 nucleotides are TGTGCCAGCAGCGGGGGGACAGTTAACTATGGCTACACCTTC. It is translated as CASSGGTVNYGYTF.

This chain links TRBV9 with TRBJ2-2, with TRBD2 matching 7 bases. Germline V gives CDR1 SGDLS, CDR2 YYNGEE. CDR3 length equals 20 residues. V lost 0 bases, J lost 6 bases, and 20 bases stayed unmatched. The CDR3 sequence: CASSVDPLGTIGKGSGELFF. In DNA form, the CDR3 reads TGTGCCAGCAGCGTAGACCCCCTGGGGACTATCGGAAAGGGGTCCGGGGAGCTGTTTTTT.

The chain links TRBV6-5 to TRBJ1-1; no reliable D call. Deletions cut 0 bases from V and 6 bases from J, with 8 bases between. The CDR3 is 13 residues long. CDR1 and CDR2 from the germline V gene are MNHEY and SVGAGI. The CDR3 nucleotides read TGTGCCAGCAGTTACTCTAACTGGGCTGAAGCTTTCTTT. Protein sequence: CASSYSNWAEAFF.

V and J are TRBV11-2 and TRBJ2-5; 7 positions match TRBD2. Germline CDR1 and CDR2: SGHAT and FQNNGV. This CDR3 is built from 17 residues. J gave up 1 base and V 0 bases, and 8 bases lay outside the gene matches. The CDR3 DNA reads as TGTGCCAGCAGCTTAGATCACCCCACTAGCGCCCAAGAGACCCAGTACTTC. This sequence encodes CASSLDHPTSAQETQYF.

CDR3 residues: CASSLLAGEPPRDEQFF. For the CDR3, the DNA is TGTGCCAGCAGCTTATTAGCGGGAGAACCACCAAGGGATGAGCAGTTCTTC. The genes are TRBV7-9 and TRBJ2-1; 9 bases line up with TRBD2. The CDR3 extends over 17 amino acids. The V segment lost 2 bases and the J segment 8 bases; nucleotides outside the gene matches: 13. In germline, CDR1 is SEHNR, CDR2 FQNEAQ (reference sequence).

As concerns this clone: The sample carries other DNA sequences with the same CDR3. The genes are TRBV13 and TRBJ1-2; weak D call: TRBD1 (6 bases). V was trimmed by 3 bases and J by 4 bases, leaving 6 bases between them. The CDR3 has 12 residues. Germline-derived CDR1 and CDR2 are PRHDT and FYEKMQ (reference sequence). CDR3 sequence: CASSLDSYGYTF. The CDR3 DNA sequence: TGTGCCAGCAGCTTGGACAGCTATGGCTACACCTTC.

The chain recombines TRBV6-5 with TRBJ1-5; D is perhaps TRBD1 (6 bases). This CDR3 is built from 15 residues. Per the germline V gene, CDR1 is MNHEY and CDR2 is SVGAGI. Trimming left V 2 bases short and J 5 bases short, with 13 bases between. CDR3 sequence (DNA): TGTGCCAGCAGTTACCCCTGGACAGATTATCAGCCCCAGCATTTT. This codes for CASSYPWTDYQPQHF.

This sequence joins TRBV6-5 and TRBJ2-3; 13 bases align to TRBD2. V dropped 4 bases and J dropped 6; count of bases not matched to a gene: 4. Germline CDR1 is MNHEY and CDR2 is SVGAGI. The CDR3 runs to 15 residues. CDR3 coding DNA: TGTGCCAGCAGTTCGGGACTAGCGGGGCAGGATACGCAGTATTTT. This encodes CASSSGLAGQDTQYF.